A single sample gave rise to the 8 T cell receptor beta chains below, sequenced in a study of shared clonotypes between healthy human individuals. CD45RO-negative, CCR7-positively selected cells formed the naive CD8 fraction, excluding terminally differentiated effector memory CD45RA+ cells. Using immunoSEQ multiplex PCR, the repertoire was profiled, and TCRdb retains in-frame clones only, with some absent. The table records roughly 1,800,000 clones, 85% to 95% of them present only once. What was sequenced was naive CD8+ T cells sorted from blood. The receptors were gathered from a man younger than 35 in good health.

The CDR3 DNA is TGTGCCAGCAGTTTACAACCCCCCGGGACCTCGAACACCGGGGAGCTGTTTTTT. It is translated as CASSLQPPGTSNTGELFF. The chain joins TRBV27 to TRBJ2-2; the D call may be TRBD1 or TRBD2 (5 bases each). Trimming left V 2 bases short and J 0 bases short, with 16 bases between. The germline gives CDR1 MNHEY, CDR2 SMNVEV (reference sequence). This CDR3 region has 18 residues.

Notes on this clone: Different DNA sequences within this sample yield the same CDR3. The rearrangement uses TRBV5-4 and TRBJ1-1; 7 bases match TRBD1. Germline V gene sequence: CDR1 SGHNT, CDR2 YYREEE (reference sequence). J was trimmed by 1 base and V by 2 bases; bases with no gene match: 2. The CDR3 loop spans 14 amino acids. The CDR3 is CASSLDRANTEAFF. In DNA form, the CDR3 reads TGTGCCAGCAGCTTAGACAGGGCGAACACTGAAGCTTTCTTT.

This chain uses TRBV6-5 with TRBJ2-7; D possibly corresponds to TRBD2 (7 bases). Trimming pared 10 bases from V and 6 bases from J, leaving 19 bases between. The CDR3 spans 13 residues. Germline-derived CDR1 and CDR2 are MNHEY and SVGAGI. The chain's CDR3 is CATSTGGIGEQYF. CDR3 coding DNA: TGTGCCACGAGCACGGGGGGCATCGGCGAGCAGTACTTC.

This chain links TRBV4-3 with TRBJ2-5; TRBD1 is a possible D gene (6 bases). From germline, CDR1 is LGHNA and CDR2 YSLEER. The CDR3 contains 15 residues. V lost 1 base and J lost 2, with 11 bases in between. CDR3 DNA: TGCGCCAGCAGCCAAGTGGACAGTGCACAAGAGACCCAGTACTTC. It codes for CASSQVDSAQETQYF.

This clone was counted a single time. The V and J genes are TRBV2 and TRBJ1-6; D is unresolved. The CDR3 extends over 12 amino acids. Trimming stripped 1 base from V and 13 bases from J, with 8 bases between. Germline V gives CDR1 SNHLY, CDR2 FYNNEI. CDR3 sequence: CASSEGVPPLHF. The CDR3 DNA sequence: TGTGCCAGCAGTGAAGGGGTCCCCCCCCTCCACTTT.

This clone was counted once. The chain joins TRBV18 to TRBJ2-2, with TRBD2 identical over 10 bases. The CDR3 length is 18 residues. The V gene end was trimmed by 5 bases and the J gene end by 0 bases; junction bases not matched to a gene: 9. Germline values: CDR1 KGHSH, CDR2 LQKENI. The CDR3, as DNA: TGTGCCAGCTCAACCCTAGCGGGAGTTCCCTCGAACACCGGGGAGCTGTTTTTT. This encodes CASSTLAGVPSNTGELFF.

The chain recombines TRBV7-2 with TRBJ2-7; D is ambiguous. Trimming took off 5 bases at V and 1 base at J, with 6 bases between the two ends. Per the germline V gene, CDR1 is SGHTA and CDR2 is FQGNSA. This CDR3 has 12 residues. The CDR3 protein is CASSPLSYEQYF. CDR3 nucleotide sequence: TGTGCCAGCAGCCCCCTGTCCTACGAGCAGTACTTC. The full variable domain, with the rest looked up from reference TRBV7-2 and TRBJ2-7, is GAGVSQSPSNKVTEKGKDVELRCDPISGHTALYWYRQSLGQGLEFLIYFQGNSAPDKSGLPSDRFSAERTGGSVSTLTIQRTQQEDSAVYLCASSPLSYEQYFGPGTRLTVT.

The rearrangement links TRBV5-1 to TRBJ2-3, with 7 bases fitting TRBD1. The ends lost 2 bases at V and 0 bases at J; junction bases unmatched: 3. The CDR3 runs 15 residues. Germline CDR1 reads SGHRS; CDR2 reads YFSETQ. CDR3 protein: CASSFWDSSTDTQYF. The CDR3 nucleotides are TGCGCCAGCAGCTTTTGGGACAGCAGCACAGATACGCAGTATTTT.